What follows is one T cell receptor (beta chain) and its context. Its antigen is not known. CDR1 is SGHRS and CDR2 is YFSETQ in the germline V gene. J lost 8 bases, V lost 5 bases, and 8 bases had no gene match. The CDR3 runs 13 residues. This entry is derived from a study of neoadjuvant nivolumab and ipilimumab in lung cancer. Study findings and constraints: TCR sequencing covered a small number of samples.

The repertoire was sequenced with immunoSEQ multiplex PCR; TCRdb's copy has only in-frame clones and lacks some. The table shows 25,000 to 30,000 clones, with about 76% occurring only once. This chain links TRBV5-1 with TRBJ1-2; 8 bases are shared with TRBD1. This receptor was obtained from an adult with non-small cell lung cancer. The sequencing here drew on tumor tissue, taken after neoadjuvant nivolumab, alone or with ipilimumab, at or shortly before surgery. The CDR3 here is CASSSGGSGGYTF. CDR3 DNA sequence: TGCGCCAGCAGTTCAGGGGGCTCTGGAGGCTACACCTTC.